This section outlines one T cell receptor (beta chain) sequence together with its context. Antigen unknown. This CDR3 is 17 amino acids long. Trimming removed 0 bases at V and 4 bases at J, with 16 bases between. Germline assignment: CDR1 SGDLS and CDR2 YYNGEE. This sample is part of a study of identical twins. Notes on the study in general: Conclusions leaned on cross-sectional statistical analysis and did not track the same donors over time.

From the 5' RACE reads, TCRdb called clonotypes with MiXCR, one entry per CDR3 protein. Of hundreds of thousands of distinct CDR3 sequences in the sample, roughly 24% were seen once. These data were likewise used in another study, on T cells expressing NK-cell markers. This second study says: The study sequenced eight donors, seven HCMV-seropositive and one seronegative. Sorting was restricted to alpha-beta TCR T cells by an anti-gamma-delta TCR antibody in several experiments. What remained unclear was the HCMV specificity of expanded NKG2C+ T cell clones.

This chain joins TRBV9 and TRBJ2-2; D might be TRBD1 (5 bases). Sequencing was done on a sample of CD4+ T cells sorted from blood. The TCR originated in a woman aged 18-30 years in good health. CDR3 loop: CASSVATGAATTGELFF. In DNA, the CDR3 is TGTGCCAGCAGCGTAGCTACAGGAGCTGCTACCACCGGGGAGCTGTTTTTT.